The sequence of this T cell receptor beta chain was determined in a study of T cells after yellow fever vaccination. Study summary: SMART-Seq v4 Ultra Low Input prepared the low-cell-number fractions.

Per the germline V gene, CDR1 is SEHNR and CDR2 is FQNEAQ (reference sequence). This CDR3 has 11 amino acids. The V and J ends lost 10 bases and 8 bases respectively, with 12 bases between them. A 5'RACE template-switching step, the method used to make TCR cDNA, added a universal primer site and UMIs. TCRdb ran MiXCR on the 5' RACE reads and lists one entry per CDR3 protein. This repertoire shows some 350,000 distinct CDR3 sequences, about 4% found once; its top ten account for approximately 23%. Of note for this clonotype: Its target is unknown.

Study results and limitations: Secondary responses were weaker yet peaked faster, day 5 versus 15.

The chain couples TRBV7-9 to TRBJ2-1, with D tentatively TRBD2 (5 bases). The sequenced sample was PBMCs, obtained 5 days after the yellow fever booster vaccination. This sequence originates from a man between 18 and 29 years old who received the YFV17D yellow fever vaccine. The CDR3 loop is CATPDGDEQFF. Written as DNA, the CDR3 is TGTGCCACCCCGGACGGGGATGAGCAGTTCTTC.